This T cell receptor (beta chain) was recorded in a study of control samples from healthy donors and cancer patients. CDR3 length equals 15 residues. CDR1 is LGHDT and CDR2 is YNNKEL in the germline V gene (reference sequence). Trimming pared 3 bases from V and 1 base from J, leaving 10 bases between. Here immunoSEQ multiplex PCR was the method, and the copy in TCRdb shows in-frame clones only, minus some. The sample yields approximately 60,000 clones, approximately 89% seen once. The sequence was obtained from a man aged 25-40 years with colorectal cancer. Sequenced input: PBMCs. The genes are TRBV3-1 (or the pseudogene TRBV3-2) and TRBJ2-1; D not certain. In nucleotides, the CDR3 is TGTGCCAGCAGCCAGGTTCCCCTTTCCTACAATGAGCAGTTCTTC. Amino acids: CASSQVPLSYNEQFF.